The rows below give T cell receptor beta chains drawn from one sample of a study of cytomegalovirus exposure and HLA in healthy donors. Profiling relied on immunoSEQ multiplex PCR, and the TCRdb table lists in-frame clones only, not all of them. The sample lists some 190,000 clones; 80% were seen once. The sequenced sample was PBMCs. The receptors derive from a girl aged 10 to 17 in good health and CMV-seropositive. CDR3s include the opening cysteine and the closing phenylalanine or tryptophan. D genes are given only for firm matches. Some rows have no size entry. The others give once, few or many, or a class for an expanded clone.

j_gene: TRBJ2-7; d_gene: TRBD2; v_gene: TRBV5-1; abundance: NA; CDR3aa: CASSLVREYYEQYF; CDR3nt: TGCGCCAGCAGCTTGGTGCGGGAGTACTACGAGCAGTACTTC
j_gene: TRBJ2-1; d_gene: TRBD2; v_gene: TRBV11-2; abundance: NA; CDR3aa: CASSLGAGVVQFF; CDR3nt: TGTGCCAGCAGCTTAGGGGCGGGAGTCGTGCAGTTCTTC
j_gene: TRBJ2-5; d_gene: NA; v_gene: TRBV11-2; abundance: NA; CDR3aa: CASSLEVAGQETQYF; CDR3nt: TGTGCCAGCAGCTTAGAAGTGGCAGGACAAGAGACCCAGTACTTC
j_gene: TRBJ2-7; d_gene: TRBD2; v_gene: TRBV7-9; abundance: NA; CDR3aa: CASSLVRASGSADEQYF; CDR3nt: TGTGCCAGCAGCTTAGTTAGGGCTAGCGGGAGTGCCGACGAGCAGTACTTC
j_gene: TRBJ2-5; d_gene: NA; v_gene: TRBV9; abundance: few; CDR3aa: CASSPGGETQYF; CDR3nt: TGTGCCAGCAGCCCAGGAGGGGAGACCCAGTACTTC
j_gene: TRBJ2-5; d_gene: TRBD2; v_gene: TRBV29-1; abundance: NA; CDR3aa: CSVEALAGPRTETQYF; CDR3nt: TGCAGCGTTGAAGCCCTAGCGGGACCTAGAACAGAGACCCAGTACTTC
j_gene: TRBJ2-1; d_gene: NA; v_gene: TRBV6-6; abundance: NA; CDR3aa: CASTPSVPNEQFF; CDR3nt: TGTGCCAGCACTCCTAGCGTCCCCAATGAGCAGTTCTTC
j_gene: TRBJ1-2; d_gene: TRBD1; v_gene: TRBV6-5; abundance: NA; CDR3aa: CASIGSGTAYGYTF; CDR3nt: TGTGCCAGCATCGGCTCCGGGACAGCCTATGGCTACACCTTC
j_gene: TRBJ1-1; d_gene: NA; v_gene: TRBV27; abundance: NA; CDR3aa: CASSWLSGGFNTEAFF; CDR3nt: TGTGCCAGCAGTTGGCTATCGGGAGGTTTTAACACTGAAGCTTTCTTT
j_gene: TRBJ1-1; d_gene: NA; v_gene: TRBV10-3; abundance: NA; CDR3aa: CAISESKLGETEAFF; CDR3nt: TGTGCCATCAGTGAGTCGAAATTAGGAGAGACTGAAGCTTTCTTT
j_gene: TRBJ1-2; d_gene: NA; v_gene: TRBV6-6; abundance: few; CDR3aa: CASSYSNSNYGYTF; CDR3nt: TGTGCCAGCAGTTACTCGAACAGTAACTATGGCTACACCTTC
j_gene: TRBJ2-3; d_gene: NA; v_gene: TRBV25-1; abundance: once; CDR3aa: CASSGKALRTDTQYF; CDR3nt: TGTGCCAGCAGTGGCAAAGCGTTGCGCACAGATACGCAGTATTTT
j_gene: TRBJ2-2; d_gene: TRBD2; v_gene: TRBV9; abundance: NA; CDR3aa: CASSVFTSGSSNTGELFF; CDR3nt: TGTGCCAGCAGCGTATTCACTAGCGGGAGTTCGAACACCGGGGAGCTGTTTTTT
j_gene: TRBJ1-2; d_gene: TRBD1; v_gene: TRBV7-8; abundance: NA; CDR3aa: CASSLVRQGVGYTF; CDR3nt: TGTGCCAGCAGCTTAGTTCGGCAGGGGGTAGGCTACACCTTC
j_gene: TRBJ2-2; d_gene: TRBD2; v_gene: TRBV5-1; abundance: NA; CDR3aa: CASMGGSGGELFF; CDR3nt: TGCGCCAGCATGGGGGGGAGCGGCGGGGAGCTGTTTTTT
j_gene: TRBJ1-1; d_gene: NA; v_gene: TRBV10-2; abundance: NA; CDR3aa: CASNGVEDSEAFF; CDR3nt: TGCGCCAGCAACGGGGTTGAGGACTCTGAAGCTTTCTTT
j_gene: TRBJ2-3; d_gene: NA; v_gene: TRBV10-2; abundance: few; CDR3aa: CASSEMTERGGTQYF; CDR3nt: TGCGCCAGCAGTGAGATGACAGAAAGGGGAGGAACGCAGTATTTT
j_gene: TRBJ1-1; d_gene: NA; v_gene: TRBV7-8; abundance: NA; CDR3aa: CASSHDRRGFEAFF; CDR3nt: TGTGCCAGCAGCCACGATAGAAGAGGTTTTGAAGCTTTCTTT
j_gene: TRBJ2-7; d_gene: NA; v_gene: TRBV4-1; abundance: NA; CDR3aa: CASSQIVSYEQYF; CDR3nt: TGCGCCAGCAGCCAGATAGTCTCCTACGAGCAGTACTTC
j_gene: TRBJ2-7; d_gene: NA; v_gene: TRBV19; abundance: NA; CDR3aa: CASSMGKFSYEQYF; CDR3nt: TGTGCCAGTAGTATGGGCAAGTTCTCCTACGAGCAGTACTTC
j_gene: TRBJ2-1; d_gene: TRBD2; v_gene: TRBV4-1; abundance: NA; CDR3aa: CASSQDREGNYNEQFF; CDR3nt: TGCGCCAGCAGCCAAGATAGGGAGGGGAACTACAATGAGCAGTTCTTC
j_gene: TRBJ1-2; d_gene: NA; v_gene: TRBV13; abundance: NA; CDR3aa: CASSLGAEGYTF; CDR3nt: TGTGCCAGCAGCTTAGGGGCGGAAGGCTACACCTTC
j_gene: TRBJ2-7; d_gene: TRBD1; v_gene: TRBV2; abundance: NA; CDR3aa: CASRMRDSAYEQYF; CDR3nt: TGTGCCAGCAGGATGAGGGACAGTGCCTACGAGCAGTACTTC
j_gene: TRBJ2-5; d_gene: TRBD2; v_gene: TRBV19; abundance: NA; CDR3aa: CASSIASGLAGSKETQYF; CDR3nt: TGTGCCAGTAGTATAGCCTCGGGGCTAGCGGGTTCGAAGGAGACCCAGTACTTC
j_gene: TRBJ1-1; d_gene: NA; v_gene: TRBV5-4; abundance: NA; CDR3aa: CASSGGSQTTEAFF; CDR3nt: TGTGCCAGCAGCGGGGGCTCGCAGACGACTGAAGCTTTCTTT
j_gene: TRBJ1-1; d_gene: NA; v_gene: TRBV9; abundance: once; CDR3aa: CASSVGTGPLYLTEAFF; CDR3nt: TGTGCCAGCAGCGTAGGAACAGGGCCCCTTTATCTCACTGAAGCTTTCTTT
j_gene: TRBJ1-4; d_gene: NA; v_gene: TRBV2; abundance: NA; CDR3aa: CASSVRGSEKLFF; CDR3nt: TGTGCCAGCAGTGTAAGAGGGAGTGAAAAACTGTTTTTT
j_gene: TRBJ2-2; d_gene: TRBD2; v_gene: TRBV30; abundance: NA; CDR3aa: CAWMGVRAGDTGELFF; CDR3nt: TGTGCCTGGATGGGGGTACGAGCGGGAGACACCGGGGAGCTGTTTTTT
j_gene: TRBJ2-3; d_gene: TRBD1; v_gene: TRBV18; abundance: NA; CDR3aa: CASSWDSYTTDTQYF; CDR3nt: TGTGCCAGCTCATGGGACAGCTATACCACAGATACGCAGTATTTT
j_gene: TRBJ2-2; d_gene: TRBD1; v_gene: TRBV7-7; abundance: few; CDR3aa: CASSMGTGNTGELFF; CDR3nt: TGTGCTAGCAGCATGGGGACAGGGAACACCGGGGAGCTGTTTTTT
j_gene: TRBJ2-1; d_gene: NA; v_gene: TRBV27; abundance: NA; CDR3aa: CASSPIGGRIEQFF; CDR3nt: TGTGCCAGCAGTCCGATCGGCGGAAGAATTGAGCAGTTCTTC
j_gene: TRBJ2-7; d_gene: NA; v_gene: TRBV5-1; abundance: NA; CDR3aa: CASSFWDSLNEQYF; CDR3nt: TGCGCCAGCAGCTTCTGGGACTCCCTAAACGAGCAGTACTTC
j_gene: TRBJ2-1; d_gene: NA; v_gene: TRBV21-1; abundance: NA; CDR3aa: CASSPGGTSNSYNEQFF; CDR3nt: TGTGCCAGCAGCCCGGGGGGAACTAGTAACTCCTACAATGAGCAGTTCTTC
j_gene: TRBJ2-1; d_gene: NA; v_gene: TRBV30; abundance: NA; CDR3aa: CASSGDYNEQFF; CDR3nt: TGTGCCTCGTCCGGGGACTACAATGAGCAGTTCTTC
j_gene: TRBJ2-3; d_gene: TRBD2; v_gene: TRBV5-1; abundance: NA; CDR3aa: CASSFGTSGKYTDTQYF; CDR3nt: TGCGCCAGCAGCTTCGGGACTAGCGGAAAGTACACAGATACGCAGTATTTT
j_gene: TRBJ2-5; d_gene: TRBD1; v_gene: TRBV7-9; abundance: NA; CDR3aa: CASSLPDRGLLETQYF; CDR3nt: TGTGCCAGCAGCTTACCGGACAGGGGTTTACTAGAGACCCAGTACTTC
j_gene: TRBJ2-7; d_gene: NA; v_gene: TRBV6-6; abundance: NA; CDR3aa: CASSPPGSSYEQYF; CDR3nt: TGTGCCAGCAGTCCTCCGGGGAGCTCCTACGAGCAGTACTTC
j_gene: TRBJ2-5; d_gene: TRBD1; v_gene: TRBV15; abundance: NA; CDR3aa: CATSRDYSQGARETQYF; CDR3nt: TGTGCCACCAGCAGAGACTACAGCCAGGGGGCGCGGGAGACCCAGTACTTC
j_gene: TRBJ2-7; d_gene: NA; v_gene: TRBV5-6; abundance: NA; CDR3aa: CASSLYVGTLTYEQYF; CDR3nt: TGTGCCAGCAGCTTATACGTAGGGACACTTACCTACGAGCAGTACTTC
j_gene: TRBJ2-2; d_gene: TRBD1; v_gene: TRBV5-1; abundance: NA; CDR3aa: CASSPGQGASGELFF; CDR3nt: TGCGCCAGCAGCCCAGGACAGGGGGCTTCCGGGGAGCTGTTTTTT
j_gene: TRBJ2-3; d_gene: TRBD2; v_gene: TRBV10-3; abundance: NA; CDR3aa: CAISESVAGGPTDTQYF; CDR3nt: TGTGCCATCAGTGAGTCGGTAGCGGGAGGGCCCACAGATACGCAGTATTTT
j_gene: TRBJ2-2; d_gene: TRBD1; v_gene: TRBV5-1; abundance: NA; CDR3aa: CASLGQTNTGELFF; CDR3nt: TGCGCCAGCCTGGGACAGACGAACACCGGGGAGCTGTTTTTT
j_gene: TRBJ2-7; d_gene: TRBD2; v_gene: TRBV2; abundance: NA; CDR3aa: CASSEGGRAVEQYF; CDR3nt: TGTGCCAGCAGTGAAGGTGGGAGGGCTGTCGAGCAGTACTTC
j_gene: TRBJ2-3; d_gene: TRBD2; v_gene: TRBV5-1; abundance: NA; CDR3aa: CASSLAVREITDTQYF; CDR3nt: TGCGCCAGCAGCTTGGCGGTGCGGGAGATCACAGATACGCAGTATTTT
j_gene: TRBJ2-7; d_gene: TRBD2; v_gene: TRBV19; abundance: once; CDR3aa: CASRQSGRSYEQYF; CDR3nt: TGTGCCAGTAGACAAAGCGGGAGGTCCTACGAGCAGTACTTC